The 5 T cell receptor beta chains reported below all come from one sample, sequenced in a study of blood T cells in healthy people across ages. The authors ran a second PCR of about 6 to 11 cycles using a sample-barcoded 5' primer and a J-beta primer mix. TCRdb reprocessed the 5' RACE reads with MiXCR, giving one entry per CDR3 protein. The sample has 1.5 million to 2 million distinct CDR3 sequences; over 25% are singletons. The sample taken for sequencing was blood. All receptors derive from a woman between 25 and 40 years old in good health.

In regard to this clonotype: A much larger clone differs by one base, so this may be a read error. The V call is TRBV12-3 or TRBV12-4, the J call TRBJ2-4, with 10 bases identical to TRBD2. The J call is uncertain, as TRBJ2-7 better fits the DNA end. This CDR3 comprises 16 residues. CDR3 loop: CVSSHRGSGRTHEQYF. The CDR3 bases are TGTGTCAGCAGTCACCGGGGTAGCGGGAGGACCCACGAGCAGTACTTC.

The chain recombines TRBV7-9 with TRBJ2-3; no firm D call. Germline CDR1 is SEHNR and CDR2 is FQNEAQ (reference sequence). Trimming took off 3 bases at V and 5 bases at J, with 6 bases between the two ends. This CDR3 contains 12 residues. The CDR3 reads CASSFTEDTQYF. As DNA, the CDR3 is TGTGCCAGCAGCTTCACGGAAGATACGCAGTATTTT.

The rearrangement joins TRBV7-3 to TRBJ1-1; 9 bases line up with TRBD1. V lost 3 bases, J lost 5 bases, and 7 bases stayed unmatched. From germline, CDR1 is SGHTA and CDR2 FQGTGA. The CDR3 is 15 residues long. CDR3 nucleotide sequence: TGTGCCAGCAGCTTCGCGGGACAGGGAAATACTGAAGCTTTCTTT. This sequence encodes CASSFAGQGNTEAFF.

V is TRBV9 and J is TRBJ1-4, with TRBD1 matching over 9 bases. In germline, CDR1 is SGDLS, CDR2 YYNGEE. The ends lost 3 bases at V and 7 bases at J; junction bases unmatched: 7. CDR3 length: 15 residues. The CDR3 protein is CASSARTGDGEKLFF. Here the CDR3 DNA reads TGTGCCAGCAGCGCCCGGACAGGGGATGGTGAAAAACTGTTTTTT.

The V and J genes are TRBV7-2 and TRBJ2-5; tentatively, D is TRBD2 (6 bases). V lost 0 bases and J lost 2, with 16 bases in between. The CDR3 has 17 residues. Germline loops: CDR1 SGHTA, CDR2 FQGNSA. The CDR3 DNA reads TGTGCCAGCAGCTTAGCGTTTGGAGTAGCGGCGCAAGAGACCCAGTACTTC. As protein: CASSLAFGVAAQETQYF.